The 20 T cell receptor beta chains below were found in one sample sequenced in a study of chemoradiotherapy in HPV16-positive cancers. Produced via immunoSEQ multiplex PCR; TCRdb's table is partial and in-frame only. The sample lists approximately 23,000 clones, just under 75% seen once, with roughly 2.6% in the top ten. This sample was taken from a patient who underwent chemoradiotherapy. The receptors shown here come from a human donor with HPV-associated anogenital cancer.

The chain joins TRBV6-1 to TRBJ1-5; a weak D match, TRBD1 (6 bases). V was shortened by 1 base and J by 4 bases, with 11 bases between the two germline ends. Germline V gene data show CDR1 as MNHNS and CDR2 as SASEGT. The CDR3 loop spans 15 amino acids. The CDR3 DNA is TGTGCCAGCAGTGAAGACAGCAGGGGTAATCAGCCCCAGCATTTT. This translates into CASSEDSRGNQPQHF.

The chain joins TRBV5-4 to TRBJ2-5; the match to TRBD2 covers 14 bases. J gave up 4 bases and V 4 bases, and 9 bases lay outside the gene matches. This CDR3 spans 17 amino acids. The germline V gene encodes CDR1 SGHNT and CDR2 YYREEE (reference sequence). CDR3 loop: CASSPGTSGSRGETQYF. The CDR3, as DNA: TGTGCCAGCAGCCCAGGGACTAGCGGGAGTCGAGGAGAGACCCAGTACTTC.

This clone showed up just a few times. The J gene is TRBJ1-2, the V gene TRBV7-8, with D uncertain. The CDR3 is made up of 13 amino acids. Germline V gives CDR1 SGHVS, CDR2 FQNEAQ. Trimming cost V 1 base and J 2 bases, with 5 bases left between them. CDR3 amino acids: CASSLVENYGYTF. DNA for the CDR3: TGTGCCAGCAGCTTAGTCGAGAACTATGGCTACACCTTC.

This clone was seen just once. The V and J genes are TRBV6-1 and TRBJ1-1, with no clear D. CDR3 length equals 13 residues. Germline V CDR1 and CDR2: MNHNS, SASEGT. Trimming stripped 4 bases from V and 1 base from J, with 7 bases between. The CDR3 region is CASSVEGNTEAFF. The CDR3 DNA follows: TGTGCCAGCAGTGTGGAGGGGAACACTGAAGCTTTCTTT.

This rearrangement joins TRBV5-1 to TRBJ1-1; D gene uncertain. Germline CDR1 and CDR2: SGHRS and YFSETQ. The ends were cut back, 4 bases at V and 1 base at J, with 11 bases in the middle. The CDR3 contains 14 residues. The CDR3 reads CASSTDGANTEAFF. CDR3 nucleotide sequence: TGCGCCAGCAGCACCGACGGAGCGAACACTGAAGCTTTCTTT.

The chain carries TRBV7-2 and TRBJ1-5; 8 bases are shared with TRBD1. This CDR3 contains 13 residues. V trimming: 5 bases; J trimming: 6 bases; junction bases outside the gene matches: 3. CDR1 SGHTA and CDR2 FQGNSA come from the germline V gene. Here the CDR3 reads CASSQDRVQPQHF. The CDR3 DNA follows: TGTGCCAGCAGCCAGGACAGGGTTCAGCCCCAGCATTTT.

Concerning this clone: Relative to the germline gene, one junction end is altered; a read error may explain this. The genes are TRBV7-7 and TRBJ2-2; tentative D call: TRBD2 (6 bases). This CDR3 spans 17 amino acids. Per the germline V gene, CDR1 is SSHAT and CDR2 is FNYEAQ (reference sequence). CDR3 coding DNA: TGTGCTAGCAGTCCCTTTGCGGGGTCGGTGGACACCGGGGAGCTGTTTTTT. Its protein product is CASSPFAGSVDTGELFF.

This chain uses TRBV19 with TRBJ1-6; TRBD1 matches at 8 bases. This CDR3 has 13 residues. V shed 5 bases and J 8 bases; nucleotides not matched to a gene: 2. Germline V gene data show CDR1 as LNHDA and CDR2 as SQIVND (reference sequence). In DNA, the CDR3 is TGTGCCAGTAGTGCAGGGGGCGATTCACCCCTCCACTTT. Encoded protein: CASSAGGDSPLHF. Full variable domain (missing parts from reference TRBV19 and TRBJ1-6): DGGITQSPKYLFRKEGQNVTLSCEQNLNHDAMYWYRQDPGQGLRLIYYSQIVNDFQKGDIAEGYSVSREKKESFPLTVTSAQKNPTAFYLCASSAGGDSPLHFGNGTRLTVT.

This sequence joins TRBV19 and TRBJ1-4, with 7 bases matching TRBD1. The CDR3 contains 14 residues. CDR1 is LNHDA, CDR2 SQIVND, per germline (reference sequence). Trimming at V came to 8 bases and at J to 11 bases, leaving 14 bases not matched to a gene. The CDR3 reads CASGRTGTIDKLFF. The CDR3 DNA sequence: TGTGCCAGTGGAAGGACAGGAACTATTGATAAACTGTTTTTT.

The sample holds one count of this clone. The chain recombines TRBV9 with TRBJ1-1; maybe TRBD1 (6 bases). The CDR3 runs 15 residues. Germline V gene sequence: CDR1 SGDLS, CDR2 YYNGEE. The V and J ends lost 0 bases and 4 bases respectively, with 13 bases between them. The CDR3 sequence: CASSVDPGRGTEAFF. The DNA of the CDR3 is TGTGCCAGCAGCGTAGATCCAGGCAGGGGCACTGAAGCTTTCTTT.

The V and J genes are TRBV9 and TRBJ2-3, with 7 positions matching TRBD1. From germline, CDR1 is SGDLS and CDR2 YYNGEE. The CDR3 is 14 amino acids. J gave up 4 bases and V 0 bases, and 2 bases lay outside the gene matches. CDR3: CASSVAGGSDTQYF. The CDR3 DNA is TGTGCCAGCAGCGTAGCAGGGGGATCAGATACGCAGTATTTT.

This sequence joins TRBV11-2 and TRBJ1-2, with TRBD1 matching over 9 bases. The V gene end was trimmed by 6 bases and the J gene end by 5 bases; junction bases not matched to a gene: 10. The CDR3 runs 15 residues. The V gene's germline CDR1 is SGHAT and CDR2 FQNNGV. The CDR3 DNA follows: TGTGCCAGCAGTCCCGGGACAGGGCTTGGGTATGGCTACACCTTC. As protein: CASSPGTGLGYGYTF.

The CDR3 is CASSSSRLAGGETQYF. As DNA, the CDR3 is TGTGCCAGCAGTTCCTCTCGACTAGCGGGAGGGGAGACCCAGTACTTC. The J gene is TRBJ2-5, the V gene TRBV28; 14 nucleotides line up with TRBD2. This CDR3 spans 16 amino acids. Looked up from germline, CDR1 is MDHEN and CDR2 is SYDVKM. J was trimmed by 5 bases and V by 4 bases; bases with no gene match: 6.

CDR3 sequence: CASSELVRGNTEAFF. The CDR3 DNA is TGTGCCAGCAGTGAATTGGTCAGGGGGAACACTGAAGCTTTCTTT. V gene TRBV25-1 combines with J gene TRBJ1-1; TRBD1 is a possible D gene (6 bases). The germline gives CDR1 MGHDK, CDR2 SYGVNS. V shed 1 base and J shed 1 base, with 10 bases lying between them. The CDR3 has 15 residues.

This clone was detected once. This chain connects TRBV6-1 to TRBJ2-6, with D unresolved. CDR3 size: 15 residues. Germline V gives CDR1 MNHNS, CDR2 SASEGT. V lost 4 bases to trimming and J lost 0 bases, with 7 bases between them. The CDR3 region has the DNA TGTGCCAGCAGTGGGCAGGCCTCTGGGGCCAACGTCCTGACTTTC. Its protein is CASSGQASGANVLTF.

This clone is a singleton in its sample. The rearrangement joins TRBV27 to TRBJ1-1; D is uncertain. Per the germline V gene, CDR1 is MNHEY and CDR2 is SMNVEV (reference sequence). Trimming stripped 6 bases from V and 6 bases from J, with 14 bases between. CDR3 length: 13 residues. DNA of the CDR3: TGTGCCAGCAGGGGCTTCTGGGGTTCTGAAGCTTTCTTT. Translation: CASRGFWGSEAFF.

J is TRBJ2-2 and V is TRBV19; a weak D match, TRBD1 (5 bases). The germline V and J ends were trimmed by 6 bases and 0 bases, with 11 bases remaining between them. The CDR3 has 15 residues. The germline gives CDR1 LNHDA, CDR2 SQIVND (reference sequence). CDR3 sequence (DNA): TGTGCCAGTAGCTATGGACAAGCGAACACCGGGGAGCTGTTTTTT. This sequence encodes CASSYGQANTGELFF.

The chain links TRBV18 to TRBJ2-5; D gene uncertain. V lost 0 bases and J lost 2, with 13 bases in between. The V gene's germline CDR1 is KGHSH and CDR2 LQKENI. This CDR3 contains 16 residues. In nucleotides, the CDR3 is TGTGCCAGCTCACCACCGGCGATAACACGGCAAGAGACCCAGTACTTC. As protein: CASSPPAITRQETQYF.

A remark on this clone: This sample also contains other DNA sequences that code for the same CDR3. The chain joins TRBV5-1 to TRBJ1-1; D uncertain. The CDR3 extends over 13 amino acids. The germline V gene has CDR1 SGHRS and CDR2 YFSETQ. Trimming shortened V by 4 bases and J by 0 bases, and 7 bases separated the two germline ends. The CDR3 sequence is CASSLDLNTEAFF. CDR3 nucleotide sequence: TGCGCCAGCAGCCTTGACCTGAACACTGAAGCTTTCTTT. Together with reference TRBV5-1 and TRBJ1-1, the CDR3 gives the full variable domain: KAGVTQTPRYLIKTRGQQVTLSCSPISGHRSVSWYQQTPGQGLQFLFEYFSETQRNKGNFPGRFSGRQFSNSRSEMNVSTLELGDSALYLCASSLDLNTEAFFGQGTRLTVV.

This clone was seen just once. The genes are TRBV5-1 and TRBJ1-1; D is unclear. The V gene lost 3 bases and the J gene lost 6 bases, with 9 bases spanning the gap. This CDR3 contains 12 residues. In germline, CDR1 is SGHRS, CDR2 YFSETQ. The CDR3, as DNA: TGCGCCAGCAGCTCCGGACGTTCTGAAGCTTTCTTT. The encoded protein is CASSSGRSEAFF.